This entry describes one TCR beta chain. Assay: immunoSEQ multiplex PCR; the TCRdb copy retains only in-frame clones and omits some. The table lists just under 20,000 clones, about 89% of them singletons. There are 14 residues in the CDR3. The V and J ends lost 5 bases and 4 bases, in that order; junction bases with no gene match: 6. Germline values: CDR1 SGHDT, CDR2 YYEEEE. The data were taken from a study of T cell changes during pregnancy in multiple sclerosis. The specimen comprised CD8+ T cells from peripheral blood mononuclear cells, sampled in the second trimester of pregnancy. The V call is TRBV5-6, the J call TRBJ1-1; TRBD1 matches at 9 bases. The sequence was collected from a female donor in good health, enrolled as a control in a pregnancy study. The CDR3 coding sequence is TGTGCCAGCAGTTCCGGGACAGGGCTCACTGAAGCTTTCTTT. Its protein is CASSSGTGLTEAFF. The full variable domain, its missing parts supplied by reference TRBV5-6 and TRBJ1-1, is DAGVTQSPTHLIKTRGQQVTLRCSPKSGHDTVSWYQQALGQGPQFIFQYYEEEERQRGNFPDRFSGHQFPNYSSELNVNALLLGDSALYLCASSSGTGLTEAFFGQGTRLTVV.